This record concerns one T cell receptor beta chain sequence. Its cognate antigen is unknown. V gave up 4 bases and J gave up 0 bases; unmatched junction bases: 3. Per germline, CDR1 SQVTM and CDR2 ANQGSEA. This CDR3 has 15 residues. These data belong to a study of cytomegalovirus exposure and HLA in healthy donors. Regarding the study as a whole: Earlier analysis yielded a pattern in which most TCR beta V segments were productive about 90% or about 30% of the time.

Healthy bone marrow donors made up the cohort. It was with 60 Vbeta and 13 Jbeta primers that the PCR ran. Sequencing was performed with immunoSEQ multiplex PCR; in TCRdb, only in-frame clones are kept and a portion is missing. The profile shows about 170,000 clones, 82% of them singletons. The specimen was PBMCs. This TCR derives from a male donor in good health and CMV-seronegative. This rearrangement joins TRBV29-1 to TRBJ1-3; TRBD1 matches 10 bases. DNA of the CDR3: TGCAGCGTTGGACAGGGGGCTAGCTCTGGAAACACCATATATTTT. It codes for CSVGQGASSGNTIYF.